One sample yielded the 14 T cell receptor beta chains listed below, sequenced in a study of T cell changes during pregnancy in multiple sclerosis. Only in-frame clones appear in the TCRdb table, and some are missing; sequencing was by immunoSEQ multiplex PCR. The data hold approximately 50,000 clones, with roughly nine tenths observed a single time. Sequencing used CD8+ T cells from peripheral blood mononuclear cells, obtained after pregnancy. The source of these receptors is a female donor with multiple sclerosis, enrolled in a pregnancy study.

This clone appeared a single time. A read error may account for a junction end that differs from germline. The V gene is TRBV7-7, the J gene TRBJ2-7; weak D call: TRBD2 (5 bases). Germline V lookup: CDR1 SSHAT, CDR2 FNYEAQ (reference sequence). This CDR3 is built from 14 residues. CDR3 sequence: CASSLAPGTYEQYF. CDR3 in DNA: TGTGCTAGCAGCTTAGCTCCCGGGACCTACGAGCAGTACTTC.

The V and J genes are TRBV5-6 and TRBJ2-1, with 11 bases fitting TRBD2. The CDR3 has 15 amino acids. V trimming: 0 bases; J trimming: 4 bases; junction bases outside the gene matches: 0. Germline-derived CDR1 and CDR2 are SGHDT and YYEEEE. The CDR3 nucleotides are TGTGCCAGCAGCTTGGGGACTAGCGGGTACAATGAGCAGTTCTTC. It translates to CASSLGTSGYNEQFF. Using reference TRBV5-6 and TRBJ2-1 for the parts outside the CDR3, the full variable domain is DAGVTQSPTHLIKTRGQQVTLRCSPKSGHDTVSWYQQALGQGPQFIFQYYEEEERQRGNFPDRFSGHQFPNYSSELNVNALLLGDSALYLCASSLGTSGYNEQFFGPGTRLTVL.

This rearrangement joins TRBV11-2 to TRBJ2-7; 7 bases map to TRBD2. The CDR3 loop spans 15 amino acids. With 5 bases clipped from V and 4 bases from J, the junction kept 11 bases outside the gene matches. CDR1 is SGHAT, CDR2 FQNNGV, per germline. The CDR3 here is CASSDSSGLGYEQYF. The CDR3 region has the DNA TGTGCCAGCAGCGACTCTAGCGGTCTGGGGTACGAGCAGTACTTC.

The table lists this clone with a count of one. The V call is TRBV19, the J call TRBJ1-5, with D unresolved. The CDR3 runs to 16 residues. Germline CDR1 is LNHDA and CDR2 is SQIVND (reference sequence). V was trimmed by 2 bases and J by 4 bases, leaving 15 bases between them. The CDR3 bases are TGTGCCAGTAGTATACCCACCCCCTCCGGTAATCAGCCCCAGCATTTT. This gives the protein CASSIPTPSGNQPQHF.

This chain uses TRBV19 with TRBJ1-6; 7 positions match TRBD1. J lost 0 bases, V lost 1 base, and 3 bases had no gene match. The V gene's germline CDR1 is LNHDA and CDR2 SQIVND (reference sequence). The CDR3 consists of 17 residues. The CDR3 sequence: CASSIGDSSSYNSPLHF. Written as DNA, the CDR3 is TGTGCCAGTAGTATAGGGGACAGCAGCTCCTATAATTCACCCCTCCACTTT.

The V call is TRBV5-1, the J call TRBJ2-7, with a weak D call TRBD2 (5 bases). The V and J ends lost 8 bases and 2 bases respectively, with 11 bases between them. This CDR3 has 12 residues. Germline V gene data show CDR1 as SGHRS and CDR2 as YFSETQ. The CDR3 sequence: CASPAETYEQYF. The CDR3 coding sequence is TGCGCCAGTCCAGCGGAAACCTACGAGCAGTACTTC.

The gene calls are TRBV6-5 and TRBJ2-7; D not resolved. The germline V gene has CDR1 MNHEY and CDR2 SVGAGI. The CDR3 is 11 residues long. Trimming removed 3 bases at V and 5 bases at J, with 5 bases between. DNA for the CDR3: TGTGCCAGCAGTTATTTAAACGAGCAGTACTTC. Translation: CASSYLNEQYF.

The J gene is TRBJ2-7, the V gene TRBV28; 11 bases agree with TRBD1. Per the germline V gene, CDR1 is MDHEN and CDR2 is SYDVKM. The V gene end was trimmed by 6 bases and the J gene end by 5 bases; junction bases not matched to a gene: 12. The CDR3 is 16 amino acids. The CDR3 DNA reads as TGTGCCAGCAGCCCCTTGAATATGGACAGGGGGCACGAGCAGTACTTC. Amino acid sequence: CASSPLNMDRGHEQYF.

This clone was observed a single time. CDR3 nucleotides: TGCAGCGTTGATCGGGGAGGCTACACCTTC. It codes for CSVDRGGYTF. The chain joins TRBV29-1 to TRBJ1-2; D is uncertain. V dropped 3 bases and J dropped 8 bases, with 7 bases sitting between them. The CDR3 sequence is 10 residues long. CDR1 SQVTM and CDR2 ANQGSEA come from the germline V gene.

The rearrangement joins TRBV5-4 to TRBJ2-1; 9 bases match TRBD2. Looked up from germline, CDR1 is SGHNT and CDR2 is YYREEE (reference sequence). CDR3 length: 15 residues. Trimming removed 3 bases from V and 8 bases from J; junction bases left unmatched: 9. The CDR3 DNA sequence: TGTGCCAGCAGCTCTGGCCCTAGCGGGGTCGATGAGCAGTTCTTC. Translated, it gives CASSSGPSGVDEQFF.

This chain joins TRBV9 and TRBJ1-6, with a possible D match to TRBD1 (6 bases). Germline lookup yields CDR1 SGDLS and CDR2 YYNGEE. Between the trimmed V and J ends, which lost 1 base and 0 bases, there was a span of 11 bases. The CDR3 is 17 residues long. For the CDR3, the DNA is TGTGCCAGCAGCGTATCTGGGGGCGGCTCCTATAATTCACCCCTCCACTTT. As protein: CASSVSGGGSYNSPLHF.

The gene calls are TRBV7-6 and TRBJ1-2; TRBD1 matches 9 bases. CDR1 is SGHVS, CDR2 FNYEAQ, per germline. The junction had 11 bases not matched to a gene; V was cut back by 1 base and J by 2 bases. The CDR3 length is 18 residues. CDR3 in amino acids: CASSLGTGDDIENYGYTF. DNA for the CDR3: TGTGCCAGCAGCTTAGGGACAGGGGATGATATCGAGAACTATGGCTACACCTTC.

The CDR3 DNA reads TGTGCCAGCAGCCCGGGGGTTGAGCAGTTCTTC. Translation gives CASSPGVEQFF. The chain has TRBV6-5 and TRBJ2-1; D is perhaps TRBD2 (6 bases). CDR1 and CDR2 (germline): MNHEY, SVGAGI. This CDR3 is 11 amino acids long. The V gene lost 6 bases and the J gene lost 9 bases, with 9 bases spanning the gap.

The V call is TRBV5-6, the J call TRBJ2-7; D gene uncertain. Germline loops: CDR1 SGHDT, CDR2 YYEEEE. The V end lost 1 base, the J end lost 1 base, and 3 bases lay between the germline ends. The CDR3 consists of 12 residues. The CDR3 region has the DNA TGTGCCAGCAGCTTGCCGTCCTACGAGCAGTACTTC. It yields the protein CASSLPSYEQYF.